The present entry profiles one T cell receptor beta chain with its context. Its recognized antigen is unknown. Sequence at one end of the junction differs from germline and may be a read error. The data are from a study of T cell repertoires in cytomegalovirus infection (dated by TCRdb to the late 2010s). For the wider study: Donor HLA type was relevant to the analysis, because carriage of CMV infection together with the matching HLA type was indicated by public TCR beta signatures.

The CDR3 goes from the cysteine to the phenylalanine over 15 residues. Solely the CDR3 DNA is kept, with 45 bases framed from the first base. CDR1 and CDR2 were assigned from the germline V gene (reference sequence) as MNHEY and SMNVEV. Sequencing was performed on an Illumina HiSeq 1500. In-frame beta chains were kept once TCRdb had trimmed the public reads at Q25 with fastp and called clones with MiXCR. Here each entry gathers all rows of one CDR3 protein and keeps the most common genes and DNA. This sample has about 740,000 distinct CDR3 sequences in its table, and less than 40% of those were observed once. The ten largest clones capture around 2.6% of the sample. The full study reports these points: In both this cohort and an independent cohort of under 450 donors, the cumulative frequency of public TCR beta family members distinguished carriers of CMV infection plus the relevant HLA type. In the ex vivo response, HLA-C-restricted CMV-specific TCR beta clonotypes were dominant, and in two of eight donors the single most frequent clonotype came from this HLA-C-restricted group.

In this chain, TRBV27 is recombined with TRBJ1-1; TRBD1 could be the D gene, as 5 bases match. The receptor's source is a human donor in good health (CMV status not recorded). Some clones in this sample may be carry-over from other donors' samples. Material for sequencing was PBMCs. Here is the DNA: TGTGCCAGCAGACCGCGGGCCTACCAGGGCACTGAAGCTTACTTT. This encodes CASRPRAYQGTEAYF.